This TCR beta chain was sequenced in a study of long-term antiretroviral therapy in people with HIV. Germline CDR1 and CDR2: LNHNV and YYDKDF (reference sequence). Trimming left V 5 bases short and J 3 bases short, with 19 bases between. The CDR3 runs 16 residues. All donors provided no fewer than one pre-ART and no fewer than two post-ART PBMC samples. There were no participants with HIV treated outside the United States. Running of the v3.0 immunoSEQ assay took place at survey level. The method was immunoSEQ multiplex PCR; TCRdb's version includes in-frame clones alone and lacks a portion of them. The table records about 25,000 clones, just over 90% of them present only once.

This receptor was obtained from a woman between 40 and 55 years old with HIV. Sequencing was performed on unsorted PBMCs, taken 7.6 years after starting antiretroviral therapy. The gene calls are TRBV15 and TRBJ1-1, with TRBD1 as a possible D gene (6 bases). The CDR3 coding sequence is TGTGCCACCAGCTCTCGCCGGCGGACAGCAGACACTGAAGCTTTCTTT. Residues: CATSSRRRTADTEAFF.